A selection of T cell receptor beta chains follows, all from one sample in a study of cytomegalovirus exposure and HLA in healthy donors. This table comes from immunoSEQ multiplex PCR, and its TCRdb copy is limited to in-frame clones, with some not included. The table includes approximately 170,000 clones, around two thirds detected once. The sequencing input was PBMCs. These receptors all stem from a man over 45 in good health and CMV-seronegative. CDR3s leave out the opening cysteine and the closing phenylalanine or tryptophan.

TRBV7-9	ASSLGSGQGFYGYT
TRBV19	ASSSGGGGIDTQY
TRBV6-1	ASEVSGNRYEQY
TRBV4-1	ASSQERKGDTQY
TRBV6-1	ASRQGRAF
TRBV20-1	SGQGNGYT
TRBV7-9	ASSLLGPGEQY
TRBV21-1	ASSNWDRGNTEAF
TRBV2	ASSDGGGGRNIQY
TRBV5-1	ASSPKRTGGYEQY
TRBV6-5	ASSWGSSNQPQH
TRBV19	ASSTEYRGRPEAF
TRBV4-3	ASSQDPWGQGWYNEQF
TRBV18	ASSNQGDEKLF
TRBV4-1	ASSQGWDAYITGDTEAF
TRBV27	ATKDRNTDTQY
TRBV2	AIRDLLAKNIQY
TRBV19	ASSLRTGGYNEQF
TRBV5-1	ASSRDRRGGAETQY
TRBV5-1	ASSSASGGFSYEQY
TRBV5-1	ASSSSGGANTGELF
TRBV9	ASSVALSGSEKLF
TRBV6-1	ASSLTGAYEQY
TRBV27	ASSSHRGEETQY
TRBV6-5	ASSPPQRQETQY
TRBV5-1	ASSHGLDSNQPQH
TRBV5-5	ASSPGTGWYQETQY
TRBV2	ASKWLAVNQETQY
TRBV10-3	AISGTGGKETQY
TRBV4-2	ASSQAPAGGQIWETQY
TRBV6-1	ASSAYRAPEAF
TRBV29-1	SAGTNSLGGYGYT
TRBV6-1	ASSAREGSYGYT
TRBV10-3	AIGQQGLNSPLH
TRBV28	ASSLSGGGTEAF
TRBV4-1	ASSPGLAGVHYEQY
TRBV6-6	ASSYSPYRGDQPQH
TRBV7-8	ASSSGTVLSNQPQH
TRBV11-2	ASSSPRDSNTGELF
TRBV11-2	ASRLGLAGGQETQY